The following is a T cell receptor (beta chain) sequence with its context. Per the original data handling: Researchers report that nucleated cell counts were estimated from reference gene primer amplification. The protocol was immunoSEQ multiplex PCR, while the TCRdb copy is restricted to in-frame clones and leaves out a portion. The D gene and trimming were derived from the DNA, and the V and J assignments and clone size from that table. The sample has over 250,000 clones, around nine tenths seen once; the top ten hold around 1.1%. The data were obtained in a study of blood T cell repertoires in COVID-19. V gave up 3 bases and J gave up 0 bases; unmatched junction bases: 6. The CDR3 extends over 17 amino acids. Germline V gene data show CDR1 as DFQATT and CDR2 as SNEGSKA (reference sequence).

The clonotype comes from a woman in her 30s who had recovered from COVID-19. The chain is built from TRBV20-1 and TRBJ2-1; the match to TRBD2 covers 12 bases. Sequencing was performed on PBMCs or T cells enriched from blood (not recorded which). CDR3 protein: CSASWTSGVSSYNEQFF. CDR3 DNA sequence: TGCAGTGCTAGTTGGACTAGCGGGGTTAGCTCCTACAATGAGCAGTTCTTC.